The rows below give T cell receptor beta chains drawn from one sample of a study of identical twins. TCRdb re-analysed the 5' RACE reads in MiXCR, keeping a single row per CDR3 protein. This sample carries approximately 670,000 distinct CDR3 sequences, 6% to 6.5% of them seen once, and the ten largest clones take about 2%. Material for sequencing was naive T cells sorted from blood. These receptors all come from a man between 18 and 29 years old in good health. CDR3s include the opening cysteine and the closing phenylalanine or tryptophan. D genes are given only for firm matches. A row's size may be missing; if present it is once, few, many or a size class.

TRBJ1-5	TRBD1	TRBV19	.	CASSNRDRRHNQPQHF	TGTGCCAGTAGTAACCGGGACAGGCGGCACAATCAGCCCCAGCATTTT
TRBJ1-2	.	TRBV20-1	many	CSARPIPGTNYGYTF	TGCAGTGCTAGACCTATACCCGGGACTAACTATGGCTACACCTTC
TRBJ2-7	.	TRBV20-1	many	CSARDPATYEQYF	TGCAGTGCTAGGGACCCGGCTACCTACGAGCAGTACTTC
TRBJ2-1	TRBD2	TRBV5-1	.	CASSFSSGEQFF	TGCGCCAGCAGCTTTTCTAGCGGTGAGCAGTTCTTC
TRBJ2-4	.	TRBV30	.	CAWSPRPLAKNIQYF	TGTGCCTGGAGTCCCCGTCCTTTAGCCAAAAACATTCAGTACTTC
TRBJ2-5	.	TRBV5-1	many	CASSAGSYQETQYF	TGCGCCAGCAGCGCAGGATCGTACCAAGAGACCCAGTACTTC
TRBJ1-1	TRBD1	TRBV5-6	many	CASRQGQGWPFF	TGTGCCAGCAGACAGGGACAGGGATGGCCTTTCTTT
TRBJ2-1	TRBD1	TRBV5-1	once	CASKGQGARNEQFF	TGCGCCAGTAAGGGACAGGGGGCGCGGAATGAGCAGTTCTTC
TRBJ1-1	.	TRBV7-8	many	CASLRGTEAFF	TGTGCCAGCTTACGGGGGACTGAAGCTTTCTTT
TRBJ2-1	.	TRBV20-1	.	CSARAPDSPQRYMYNEQFF	TGCAGTGCTAGAGCCCCCGACAGCCCCCAGAGGTACATGTACAATGAGCAGTTCTTC
TRBJ2-5	TRBD2	TRBV12-3/TRBV12-4	many	CASKGLALGRMVETQYF	TGTGCCAGCAAAGGACTAGCCCTCGGGAGGATGGTGGAGACCCAGTACTTC
TRBJ2-7	TRBD1	TRBV7-9	few	CASSRSRTGTHEQYF	TGTGCCAGCAGCCGATCGAGGACAGGGACCCACGAGCAGTACTTC
TRBJ2-2	TRBD2	TRBV7-3	few	CASSRSGLAGELFF	TGTGCCAGCAGCCGTAGCGGGTTAGCCGGGGAGCTGTTTTTT
TRBJ2-3	TRBD2	TRBV20-1	few	CSATGTSGRPLSTDTQYF	TGCAGTGCTACCGGGACTAGCGGGAGGCCCCTTAGCACAGATACGCAGTATTTT
TRBJ1-2	.	TRBV19	few	CASSISQLNGYTF	TGTGCCAGTAGTATTAGTCAGTTGAATGGCTACACCTTC
TRBJ2-7	.	TRBV4-2	.	CASSQDSSVGSYEQYF	TGTGCCAGCAGCCAAGATTCCAGCGTTGGCTCCTACGAGCAGTACTTC
TRBJ2-5	.	TRBV2	many	CASRGGVFQETQYF	TGTGCCAGTCGTGGCGGAGTGTTCCAAGAGACCCAGTACTTC
TRBJ2-3	.	TRBV5-6	many	CASRPGLRTDTQYF	TGTGCCAGCAGACCGGGACTCCGCACAGATACGCAGTATTTT
TRBJ1-1	.	TRBV2	.	CASRQTSTGKNTEAFF	TGTGCCAGCAGGCAAACCAGCACAGGGAAAAACACTGAAGCTTTCTTT
TRBJ2-2	.	TRBV20-1	many	CSARDSVAIVNTGELFF	TGCAGTGCTAGAGATTCAGTAGCAATCGTGAACACCGGGGAGCTGTTTTTT
TRBJ2-3	TRBD2	TRBV12-3/TRBV12-4	many	CASSSTSGISTDTQYF	TGTGCCAGCAGTTCGACTAGCGGGATAAGCACAGATACGCAGTATTTT
TRBJ2-1	TRBD2	TRBV6-2/TRBV6-3	few	CASSYPTSGRATYNEQFF	TGTGCCAGCAGTTACCCGACTAGCGGGAGGGCCACCTACAATGAGCAGTTCTTC
TRBJ2-7	TRBD1	TRBV20-1	many	CSADRQGAYEQYF	TGCAGTGCTGATAGACAGGGGGCCTACGAGCAGTACTTC
TRBJ2-5	.	TRBV20-1	.	CSVTTGRYQETQYF	TGCAGTGTTACGACAGGGAGGTACCAAGAGACCCAGTACTTC
TRBJ2-7	TRBD1	TRBV5-1	few	CASSGNAGTGGGEQYF	TGCGCCAGCAGCGGAAACGCCGGGACAGGGGGAGGCGAGCAGTACTTC